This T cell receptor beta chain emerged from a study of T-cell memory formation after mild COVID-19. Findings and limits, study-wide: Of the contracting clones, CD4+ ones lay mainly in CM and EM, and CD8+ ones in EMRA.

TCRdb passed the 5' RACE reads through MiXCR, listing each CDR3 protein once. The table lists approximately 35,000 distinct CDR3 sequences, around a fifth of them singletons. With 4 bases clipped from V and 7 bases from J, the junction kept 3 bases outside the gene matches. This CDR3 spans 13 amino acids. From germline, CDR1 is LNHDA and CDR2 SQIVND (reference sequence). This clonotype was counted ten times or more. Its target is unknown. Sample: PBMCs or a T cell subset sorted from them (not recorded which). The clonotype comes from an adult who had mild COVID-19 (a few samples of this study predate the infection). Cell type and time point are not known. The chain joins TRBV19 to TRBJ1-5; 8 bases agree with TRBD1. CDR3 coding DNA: TGTGCCAGTAGTAAAGCAGGGGGCCAGCCCCAGCATTTT. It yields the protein CASSKAGGQPQHF.